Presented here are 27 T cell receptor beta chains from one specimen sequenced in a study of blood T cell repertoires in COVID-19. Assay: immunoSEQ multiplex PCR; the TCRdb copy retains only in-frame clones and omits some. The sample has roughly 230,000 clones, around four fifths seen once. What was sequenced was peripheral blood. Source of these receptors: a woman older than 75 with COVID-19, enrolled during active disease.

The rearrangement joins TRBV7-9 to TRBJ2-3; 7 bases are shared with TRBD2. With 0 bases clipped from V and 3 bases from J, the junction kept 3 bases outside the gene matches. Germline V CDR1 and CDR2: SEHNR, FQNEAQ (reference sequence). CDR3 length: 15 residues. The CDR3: CASSLAAGRTDTQYF. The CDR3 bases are TGTGCCAGCAGCTTAGCAGCGGGGAGGACAGATACGCAGTATTTT.

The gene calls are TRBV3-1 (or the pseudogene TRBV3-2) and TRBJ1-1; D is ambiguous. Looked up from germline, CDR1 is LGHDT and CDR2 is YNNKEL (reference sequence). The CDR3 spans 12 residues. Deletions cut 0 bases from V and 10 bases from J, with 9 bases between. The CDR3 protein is CASSQEGPGAFF. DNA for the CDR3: TGTGCCAGCAGCCAAGAGGGTCCGGGAGCTTTCTTT.

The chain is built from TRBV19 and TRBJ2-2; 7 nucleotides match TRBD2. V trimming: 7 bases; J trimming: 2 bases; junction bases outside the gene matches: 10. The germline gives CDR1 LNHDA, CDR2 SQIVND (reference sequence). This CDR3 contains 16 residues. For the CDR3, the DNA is TGTGCCAGTACGTGGTGGGGGGGACCCAACACCGGGGAGCTGTTTTTT. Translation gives CASTWWGGPNTGELFF.

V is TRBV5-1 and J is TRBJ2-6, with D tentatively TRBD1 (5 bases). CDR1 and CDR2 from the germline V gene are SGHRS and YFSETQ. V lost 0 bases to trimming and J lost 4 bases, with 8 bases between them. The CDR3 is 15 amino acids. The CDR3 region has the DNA TGCGCCAGCAGCTTGGCAGGGTGGGGGGCCAACGTCCTGACTTTC. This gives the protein CASSLAGWGANVLTF.

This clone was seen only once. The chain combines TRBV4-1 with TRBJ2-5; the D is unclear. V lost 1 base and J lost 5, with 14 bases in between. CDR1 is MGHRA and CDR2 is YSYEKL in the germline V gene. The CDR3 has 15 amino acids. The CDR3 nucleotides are TGCGCCAGCAGCCAAGCGGCGTTAGCTGTCGAGACCCAGTACTTC. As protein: CASSQAALAVETQYF.

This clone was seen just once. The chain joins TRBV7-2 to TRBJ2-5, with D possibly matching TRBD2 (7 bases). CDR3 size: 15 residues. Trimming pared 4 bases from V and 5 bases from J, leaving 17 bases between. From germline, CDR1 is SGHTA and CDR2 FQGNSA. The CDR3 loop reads CASSSMGGALETQYF. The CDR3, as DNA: TGTGCCAGCAGCTCCATGGGGGGGGCCTTGGAGACCCAGTACTTC.

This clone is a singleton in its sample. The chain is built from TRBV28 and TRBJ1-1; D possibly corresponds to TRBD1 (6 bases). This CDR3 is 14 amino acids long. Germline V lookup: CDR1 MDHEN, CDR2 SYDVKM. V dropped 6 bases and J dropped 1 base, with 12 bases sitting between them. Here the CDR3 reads CASRLRGQNTEAFF. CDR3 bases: TGTGCCAGCAGGCTCAGGGGCCAGAACACTGAAGCTTTCTTT.

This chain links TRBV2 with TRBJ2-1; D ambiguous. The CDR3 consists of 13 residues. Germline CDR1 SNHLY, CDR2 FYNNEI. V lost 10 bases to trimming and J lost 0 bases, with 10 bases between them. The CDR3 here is CATLWSSYNEQFF. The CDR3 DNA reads TGTGCCACACTTTGGAGCTCCTACAATGAGCAGTTCTTC.

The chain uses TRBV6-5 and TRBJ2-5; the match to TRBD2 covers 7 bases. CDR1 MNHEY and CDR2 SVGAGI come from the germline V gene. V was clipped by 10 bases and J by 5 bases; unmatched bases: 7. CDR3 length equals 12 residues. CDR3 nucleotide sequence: TGTGCCATAATAGCGGGCAGGGAGACCCAGTACTTC. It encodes CAIIAGRETQYF.

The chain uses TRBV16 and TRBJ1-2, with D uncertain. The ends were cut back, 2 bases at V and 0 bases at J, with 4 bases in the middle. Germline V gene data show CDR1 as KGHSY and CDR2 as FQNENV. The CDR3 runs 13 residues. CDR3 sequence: CASSQVANYGYTF. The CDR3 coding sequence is TGTGCCAGCAGCCAAGTAGCTAACTATGGCTACACCTTC.

The CDR3 DNA follows: TGTGCCAGCTCACCAAAGGGAGGCCCCGAGCAGTACGTC. It is translated as CASSPKGGPEQYV. This sequence joins TRBV18 and TRBJ2-7, with TRBD2 as a possible D gene (6 bases). V lost 2 bases to trimming and J lost 6 bases, with 11 bases between them. CDR3 length: 13 residues. Germline CDR1 and CDR2: KGHSH and LQKENI.

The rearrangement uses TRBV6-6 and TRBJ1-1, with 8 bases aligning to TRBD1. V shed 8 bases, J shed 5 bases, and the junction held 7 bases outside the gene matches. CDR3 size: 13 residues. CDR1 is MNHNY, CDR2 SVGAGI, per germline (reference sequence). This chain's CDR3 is CASHGTGLTEAFF. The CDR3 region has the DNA TGTGCCAGCCACGGGACAGGTCTAACTGAAGCTTTCTTT.

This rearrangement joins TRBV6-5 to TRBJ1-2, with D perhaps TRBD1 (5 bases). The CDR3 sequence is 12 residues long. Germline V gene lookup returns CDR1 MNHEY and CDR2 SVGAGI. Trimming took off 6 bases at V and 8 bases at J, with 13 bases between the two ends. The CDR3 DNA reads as TGTGCCAGCAGCAGGGTAGCCGAAGGCTACACCTTC. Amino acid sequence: CASSRVAEGYTF.

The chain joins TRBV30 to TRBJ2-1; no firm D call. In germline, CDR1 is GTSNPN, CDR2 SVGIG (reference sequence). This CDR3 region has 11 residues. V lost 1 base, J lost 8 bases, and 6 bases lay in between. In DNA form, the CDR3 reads TGTGCCTGGAGTGAGGAGTATGAGCAGTTCTTC. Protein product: CAWSEEYEQFF.

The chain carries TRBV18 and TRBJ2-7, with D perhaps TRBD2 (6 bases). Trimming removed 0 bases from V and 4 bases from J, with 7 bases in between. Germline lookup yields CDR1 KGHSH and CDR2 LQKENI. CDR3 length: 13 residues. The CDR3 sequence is CASSPPGTYEQYV. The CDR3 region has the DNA TGTGCCAGCTCACCACCGGGGACTTACGAGCAGTACGTC.

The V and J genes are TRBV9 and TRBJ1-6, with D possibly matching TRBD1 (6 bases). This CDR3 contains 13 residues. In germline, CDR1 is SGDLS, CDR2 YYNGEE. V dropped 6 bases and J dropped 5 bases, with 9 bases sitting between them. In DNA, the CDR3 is TGTGCCAGCAACAGGGATAATAATTCACCCCTCCACTTT. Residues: CASNRDNNSPLHF.

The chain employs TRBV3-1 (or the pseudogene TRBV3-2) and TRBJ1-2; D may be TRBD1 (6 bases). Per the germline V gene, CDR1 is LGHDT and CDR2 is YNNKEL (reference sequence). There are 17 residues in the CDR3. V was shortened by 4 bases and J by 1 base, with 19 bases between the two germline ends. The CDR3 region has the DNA TGTGCCAGCAGCCCGGGGGGGGCGCCGGCAAGTAACTATGGCTACACCTTC. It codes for CASSPGGAPASNYGYTF.

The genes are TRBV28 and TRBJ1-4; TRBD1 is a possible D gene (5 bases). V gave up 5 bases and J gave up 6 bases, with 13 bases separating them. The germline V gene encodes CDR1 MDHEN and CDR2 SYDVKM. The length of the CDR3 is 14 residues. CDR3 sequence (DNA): TGTGCCAGCAGTCCCTCGTGGGGGGATGAAAAACTGTTTTTT. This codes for CASSPSWGDEKLFF.

The CDR3 coding sequence is TGTGCCAGCAGTTTTCAGGTAGATACGCAGTATTTT. This translates into CASSFQVDTQYF. The J gene is TRBJ2-3, the V gene TRBV12-3 or TRBV12-4; no firm D call. This CDR3 region has 12 residues. Trimming cost V 3 bases and J 5 bases, with 6 bases left between them.

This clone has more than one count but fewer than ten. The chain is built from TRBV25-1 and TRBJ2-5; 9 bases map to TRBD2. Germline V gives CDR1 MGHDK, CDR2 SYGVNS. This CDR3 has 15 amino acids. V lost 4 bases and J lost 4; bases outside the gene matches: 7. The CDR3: CASSGAGGPRETQYF. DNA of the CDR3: TGTGCCAGCAGTGGGGCGGGGGGGCCGAGAGAGACCCAGTACTTC.

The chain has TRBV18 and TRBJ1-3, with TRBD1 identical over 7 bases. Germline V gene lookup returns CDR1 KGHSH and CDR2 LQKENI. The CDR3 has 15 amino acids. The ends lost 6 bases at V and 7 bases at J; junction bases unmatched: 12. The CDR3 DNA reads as TGTGCCAGCTCCCAGAAGAAGGGACAGAGGAACACCATATATTTT. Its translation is CASSQKKGQRNTIYF.

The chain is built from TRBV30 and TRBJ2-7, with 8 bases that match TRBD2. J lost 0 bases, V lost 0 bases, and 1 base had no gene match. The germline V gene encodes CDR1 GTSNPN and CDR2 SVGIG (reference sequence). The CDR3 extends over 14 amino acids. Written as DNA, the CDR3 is TGTGCCTGGAGTGTAGCGGGGGTCTCCTACGAGCAGTACTTC. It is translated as CAWSVAGVSYEQYF.

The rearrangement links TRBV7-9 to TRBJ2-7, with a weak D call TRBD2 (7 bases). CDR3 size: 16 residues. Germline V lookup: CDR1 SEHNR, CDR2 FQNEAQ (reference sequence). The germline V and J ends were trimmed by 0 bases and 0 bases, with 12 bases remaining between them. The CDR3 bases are TGTGCCAGCAGCTTAGCGAGGGGGGGAAGCTCCTACGAGCAGTACTTC. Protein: CASSLARGGSSYEQYF. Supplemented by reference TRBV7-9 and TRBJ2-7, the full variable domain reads DTGVSQNPRHKITKRGQNVTFRCDPISEHNRLYWYRQTLGQGPEFLTYFQNEAQLEKSRLLSDRFSAERPKGSFSTLEIQRTEQGDSAMYLCASSLARGGSSYEQYFGPGTRLTVT.

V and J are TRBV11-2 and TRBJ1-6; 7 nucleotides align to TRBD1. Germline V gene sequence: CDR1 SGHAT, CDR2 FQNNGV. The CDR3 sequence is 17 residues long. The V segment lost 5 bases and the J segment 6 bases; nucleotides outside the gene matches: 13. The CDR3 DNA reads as TGTGCCAGCAGCCCCAGTCCGGGGACAGCTTTTAATTCACCCCTCCACTTT. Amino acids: CASSPSPGTAFNSPLHF. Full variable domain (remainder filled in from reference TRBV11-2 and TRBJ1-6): EAGVAQSPRYKIIEKRQSVAFWCNPISGHATLYWYQQILGQGPKLLIQFQNNGVVDDSQLPKDRFSAERLKGVDSTLKIQPAKLEDSAVYLCASSPSPGTAFNSPLHFGNGTRLTVT.

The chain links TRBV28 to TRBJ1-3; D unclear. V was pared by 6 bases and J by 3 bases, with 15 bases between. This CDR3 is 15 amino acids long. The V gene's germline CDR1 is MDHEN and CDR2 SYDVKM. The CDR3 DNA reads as TGTGCCAGCAGCCTTTTGGCCCCAATTGGAAACACCATATATTTT. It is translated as CASSLLAPIGNTIYF.

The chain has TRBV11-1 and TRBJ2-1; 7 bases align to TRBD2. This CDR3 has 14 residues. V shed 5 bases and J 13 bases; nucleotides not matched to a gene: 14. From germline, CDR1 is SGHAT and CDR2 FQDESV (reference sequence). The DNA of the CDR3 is TGTGCCAGCAGCAACCATCTAGCGGCACAGAATCAGTTCTTC. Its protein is CASSNHLAAQNQFF.

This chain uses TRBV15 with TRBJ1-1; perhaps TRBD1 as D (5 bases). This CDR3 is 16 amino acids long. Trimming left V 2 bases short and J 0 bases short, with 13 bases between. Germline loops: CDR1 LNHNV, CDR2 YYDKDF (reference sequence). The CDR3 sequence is CATSRPGTAVNTEAFF. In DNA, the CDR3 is TGTGCCACCAGCAGACCCGGGACTGCCGTGAACACTGAAGCTTTCTTT.